The 11 T cell receptor beta chains listed next were all sequenced from one sample in a study of blood T cell repertoires in COVID-19. Repertoires were generated with immunoSEQ multiplex PCR, while TCRdb's copy carries only in-frame clones and drops some. In the table there are 150,000 to 250,000 clones, roughly four fifths of which are singletons. Sequencing was done on a sample of PBMCs or T cells enriched from blood (not recorded which). The receptors here all came from a middle-aged man who had recovered from COVID-19.

This rearrangement joins TRBV9 to TRBJ1-4; no clear D gene. The CDR3 is made up of 15 amino acids. V was shortened by 2 bases and J by 4 bases, with 12 bases between the two germline ends. CDR1 SGDLS and CDR2 YYNGEE come from the germline V gene. For the CDR3, the DNA is TGTGCCAGCAGCGTCGGAGGACCGCTTAATGAAAAACTGTTTTTT. It translates to CASSVGGPLNEKLFF.

V usage is TRBV28 and J usage is TRBJ1-2, with D tentatively TRBD1 (5 bases). Germline assignment: CDR1 MDHEN and CDR2 SYDVKM. CDR3 length: 11 residues. With 6 bases removed from V and 8 bases from J, the gap between germline ends came to 10 bases. The CDR3 sequence is CASRGGVGYTF. The CDR3 DNA sequence: TGTGCCAGCAGGGGAGGGGTCGGCTACACCTTC.

The chain carries TRBV2 and TRBJ1-2; 7 positions match TRBD1. The length of the CDR3 is 15 residues. Trimming took 6 bases from V and 7 from J; bases not matched to a gene: 14. Germline lookup yields CDR1 SNHLY and CDR2 FYNNEI. CDR3 DNA sequence: TGTGCCAGCAGCGTGGGACAGTCCCGGATAGGTGGCTACACCTTC. It yields the protein CASSVGQSRIGGYTF.

This chain links TRBV6-5 with TRBJ2-7, with TRBD2 matching over 7 bases. V gave up 7 bases and J gave up 0 bases; unmatched junction bases: 9. Germline loops: CDR1 MNHEY, CDR2 SVGAGI. The CDR3 loop spans 15 amino acids. The CDR3 reads CASNRGRDYSYEQYF. CDR3 nucleotides: TGTGCCAGCAACCGAGGCAGGGACTACTCCTACGAGCAGTACTTC.

This chain links TRBV12-3 or TRBV12-4 with TRBJ2-5; D gene ambiguous. The V and J ends lost 3 bases and 6 bases respectively, with 8 bases between them. The CDR3 runs 12 residues. DNA of the CDR3: TGTGCCAGCAGTTTTGACATCCAGACCCAGTACTTC. As protein: CASSFDIQTQYF.

The chain has TRBV5-1 and TRBJ1-2; no firm D call. V lost 0 bases and J lost 6, with 15 bases in between. Germline lookup yields CDR1 SGHRS and CDR2 YFSETQ. CDR3 length: 15 residues. This chain's CDR3 is CASSLGRVLWDGYTF. The CDR3 DNA is TGCGCCAGCAGCTTGGGCCGGGTACTGTGGGATGGCTACACCTTC.

The V call is TRBV11-2, the J call TRBJ1-5; D unresolved. Germline-derived CDR1 and CDR2 are SGHAT and FQNNGV. This CDR3 has 16 amino acids. V was shortened by 5 bases and J by 1 base, with 15 bases between the two germline ends. Here the CDR3 DNA reads TGTGCCAGCAGCCTGGGTGGGAGGAACAGCAATCAGCCCCAGCATTTT. Amino acids: CASSLGGRNSNQPQHF.

V and J are TRBV6-6 and TRBJ1-4; D possibly corresponds to TRBD1 (6 bases). Deletions cut 5 bases from V and 3 bases from J, with 13 bases between. The germline V gene has CDR1 MNHNY and CDR2 SVGAGI (reference sequence). The CDR3 totals 15 residues. The DNA for the CDR3 is TGTGCCAGCAGTCCGCTGGACAGAGCTAATGAAAAACTGTTTTTT. As protein: CASSPLDRANEKLFF.

This sequence joins TRBV5-1 and TRBJ1-6; 9 bases fit TRBD1. This CDR3 has 18 amino acids. The trim removed 3 bases at V and 5 bases at J, leaving 12 bases unmatched. Germline CDR1 SGHRS, CDR2 YFSETQ. The CDR3 spells CASSSSARGQGNNSPLHF. CDR3 sequence (DNA): TGCGCCAGCAGCTCCTCCGCCAGAGGACAGGGGAATAATTCACCCCTCCACTTT.

This clone was recorded once. The rearrangement uses TRBV13 and TRBJ2-3; TRBD1 matches 11 bases. The CDR3 spans 15 residues. CDR1 is PRHDT and CDR2 is FYEKMQ in the germline V gene (reference sequence). The V gene end was trimmed by 5 bases and the J gene end by 6 bases; junction bases not matched to a gene: 7. The CDR3 sequence: CASSLGTGGMDTQYF. The CDR3 nucleotides are TGTGCCAGCAGCCTTGGGACAGGGGGGATGGATACGCAGTATTTT.

Only one count was recorded for this clone. The gene calls are TRBV3-1 (or the pseudogene TRBV3-2) and TRBJ1-1, with D possibly matching TRBD1 (5 bases). Deletions cut 3 bases from V and 1 base from J, with 18 bases between. In germline, CDR1 is LGHDT, CDR2 YNNKEL (reference sequence). The CDR3 totals 17 residues. Here the CDR3 reads CASSQQKPDRGNTEAFF. CDR3 nucleotides: TGTGCCAGCAGCCAGCAAAAACCCGACAGAGGGAACACTGAAGCTTTCTTT.